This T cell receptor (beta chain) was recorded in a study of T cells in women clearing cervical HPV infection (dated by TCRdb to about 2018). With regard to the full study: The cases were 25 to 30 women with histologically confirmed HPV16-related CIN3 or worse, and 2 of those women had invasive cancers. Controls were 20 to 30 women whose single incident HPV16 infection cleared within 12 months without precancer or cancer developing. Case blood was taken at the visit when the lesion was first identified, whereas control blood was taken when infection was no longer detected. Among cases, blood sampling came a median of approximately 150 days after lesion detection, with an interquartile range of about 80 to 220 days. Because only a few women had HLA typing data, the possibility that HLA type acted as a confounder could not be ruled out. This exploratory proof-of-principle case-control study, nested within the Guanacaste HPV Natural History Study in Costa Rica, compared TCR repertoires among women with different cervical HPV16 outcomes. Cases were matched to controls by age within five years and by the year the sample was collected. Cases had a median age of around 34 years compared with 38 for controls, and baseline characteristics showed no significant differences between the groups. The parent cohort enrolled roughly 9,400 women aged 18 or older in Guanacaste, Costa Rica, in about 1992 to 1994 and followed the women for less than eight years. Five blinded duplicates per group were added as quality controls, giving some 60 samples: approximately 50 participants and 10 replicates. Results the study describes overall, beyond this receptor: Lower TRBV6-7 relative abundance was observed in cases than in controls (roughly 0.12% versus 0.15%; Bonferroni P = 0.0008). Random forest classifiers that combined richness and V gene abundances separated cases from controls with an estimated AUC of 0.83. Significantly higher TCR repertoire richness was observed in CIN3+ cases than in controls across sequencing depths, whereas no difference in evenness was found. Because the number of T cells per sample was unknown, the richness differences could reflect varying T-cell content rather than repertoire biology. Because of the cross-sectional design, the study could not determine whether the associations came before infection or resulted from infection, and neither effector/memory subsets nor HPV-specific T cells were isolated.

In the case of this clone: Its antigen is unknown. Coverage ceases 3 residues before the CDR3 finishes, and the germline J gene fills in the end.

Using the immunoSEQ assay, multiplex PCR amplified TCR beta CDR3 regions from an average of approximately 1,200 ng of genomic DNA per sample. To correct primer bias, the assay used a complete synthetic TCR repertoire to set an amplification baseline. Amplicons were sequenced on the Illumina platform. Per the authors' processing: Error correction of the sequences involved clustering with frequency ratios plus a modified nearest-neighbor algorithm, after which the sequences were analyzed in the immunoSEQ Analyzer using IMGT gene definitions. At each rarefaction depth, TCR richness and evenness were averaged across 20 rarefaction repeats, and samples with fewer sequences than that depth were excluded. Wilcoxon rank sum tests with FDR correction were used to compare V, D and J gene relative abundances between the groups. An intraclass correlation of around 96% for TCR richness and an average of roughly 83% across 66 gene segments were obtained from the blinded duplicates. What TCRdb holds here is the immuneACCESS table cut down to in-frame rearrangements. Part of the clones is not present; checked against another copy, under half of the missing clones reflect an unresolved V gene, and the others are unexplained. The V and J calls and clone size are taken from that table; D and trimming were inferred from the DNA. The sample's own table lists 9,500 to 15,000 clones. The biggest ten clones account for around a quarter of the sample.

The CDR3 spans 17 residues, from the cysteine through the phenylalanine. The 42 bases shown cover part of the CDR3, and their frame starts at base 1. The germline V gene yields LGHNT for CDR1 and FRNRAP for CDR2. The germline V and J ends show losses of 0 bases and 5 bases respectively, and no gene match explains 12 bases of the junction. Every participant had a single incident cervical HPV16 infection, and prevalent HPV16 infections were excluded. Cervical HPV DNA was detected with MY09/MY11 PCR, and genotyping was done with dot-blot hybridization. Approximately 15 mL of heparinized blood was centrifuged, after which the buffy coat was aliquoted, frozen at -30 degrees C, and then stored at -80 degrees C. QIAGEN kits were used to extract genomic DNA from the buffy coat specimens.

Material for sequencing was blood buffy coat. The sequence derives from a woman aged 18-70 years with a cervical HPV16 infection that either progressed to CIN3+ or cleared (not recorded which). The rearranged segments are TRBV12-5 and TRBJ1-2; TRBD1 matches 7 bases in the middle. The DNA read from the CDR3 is TGTGCTAGTGGTTTGGTACGGGGAGGGGGCGCCTTATATGGC. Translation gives CASGLVRGGGALYG. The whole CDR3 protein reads CASGLVRGGGALYGYTF.